This entry lists 19 T cell receptor beta chains sequenced from one sample in a study of blood T cell repertoires in COVID-19. Clones were read by immunoSEQ multiplex PCR, and TCRdb kept only the in-frame ones, dropping some. There are roughly 340,000 clones in the sample; 80% to 90% occur only once, and around 1% lies in the top ten. Sample: PBMCs or T cells enriched from blood (not recorded which). The receptors come from a man aged 18 to 30 who had recovered from COVID-19.

V gene TRBV6-1 combines with J gene TRBJ2-5; TRBD1 matches at 10 bases. This CDR3 comprises 16 residues. V gave up 3 bases and J gave up 4 bases; unmatched junction bases: 8. CDR1 and CDR2 (germline): MNHNS, SASEGT. This CDR3 is CASSERKRTGGETQYF. The CDR3 coding sequence is TGTGCCAGCAGTGAGAGGAAACGGACAGGGGGAGAGACCCAGTACTTC.

This rearrangement joins TRBV7-2 to TRBJ2-2; no clear D gene. The CDR3 length is 13 residues. Germline V CDR1 and CDR2: SGHTA, FQGNSA. Trimming removed 3 bases at V and 4 bases at J, with 6 bases between. CDR3 residues: CASSFPSTGELFF. CDR3 sequence (DNA): TGTGCCAGCAGCTTCCCCAGCACCGGGGAGCTGTTTTTT.

V usage is TRBV4-1 and J usage is TRBJ1-1; D not certain. Germline-derived CDR1 and CDR2 are MGHRA and YSYEKL. The CDR3 is 17 residues long. V was pared by 5 bases and J by 0 bases, with 19 bases between. The CDR3 loop is CASSRLGGISMNTEAFF. The CDR3 bases are TGCGCCAGCAGCAGGTTAGGCGGAATCTCTATGAACACTGAAGCTTTCTTT.

V is TRBV7-3 and J is TRBJ2-3, with 7 positions matching TRBD2. The CDR3 consists of 15 residues. Trimming removed 2 bases from V and 2 bases from J; junction bases left unmatched: 4. In germline, CDR1 is SGHTA, CDR2 FQGTGA. The CDR3 coding sequence is TGTGCCAGCAGCTTAGGGCTAGCGGTCACAGATACGCAGTATTTT. This codes for CASSLGLAVTDTQYF.

V gene TRBV2 combines with J gene TRBJ2-7; 12 bases align to TRBD1. CDR1 and CDR2 from the germline V gene are SNHLY and FYNNEI. V shed 3 bases, J shed 6 bases, and the junction held 6 bases outside the gene matches. The CDR3 runs 15 residues. Written as DNA, the CDR3 is TGTGCCAGCAGTGACCAGGGGACAGGGGGCGCCGAGCAGTACTTC. Its protein product is CASSDQGTGGAEQYF. Full variable domain (missing parts from reference TRBV2 and TRBJ2-7): EPEVTQTPSHQVTQMGQEVILRCVPISNHLYFYWYRQILGQKVEFLVSFYNNEISEKSEIFDDQFSVERPDGSNFTLKIRSTKLEDSAMYFCASSDQGTGGAEQYFGPGTRLTVT.

The V gene is TRBV28, the J gene TRBJ1-1; D unclear. Trimming removed 7 bases at V and 1 base at J, with 13 bases between. Germline assignment: CDR1 MDHEN and CDR2 SYDVKM. The CDR3 is 14 amino acids. The CDR3 DNA reads TGTGCCAGCACCTTGTGGCAGTCGAACACTGAAGCTTTCTTT. Translation gives CASTLWQSNTEAFF.

The V and J genes are TRBV4-2 and TRBJ2-5; 12 bases align to TRBD2. The length of the CDR3 is 18 residues. V was pared by 0 bases and J by 2 bases, with 7 bases of the junction left unmatched. Germline V gene lookup returns CDR1 LGHNA and CDR2 YNFKEQ. CDR3 DNA sequence: TGTGCCAGCAGCCAAGAGGAGACTAGCGGGGGCTTACAAGAGACCCAGTACTTC. This translates into CASSQEETSGGLQETQYF.

The chain employs TRBV5-4 and TRBJ1-1; D gene ambiguous. CDR3 length: 13 amino acids. The V end was cut by 2 bases, the J end by 5 bases, with 10 bases between. Germline V CDR1 and CDR2: SGHNT, YYREEE (reference sequence). The CDR3 here is CASSFLSRTEAFF. CDR3 DNA: TGTGCCAGCAGCTTCTTATCGCGGACTGAAGCTTTCTTT. Complete variable domain (other parts from reference TRBV5-4 and TRBJ1-1): ETGVTQSPTHLIKTRGQQVTLRCSSQSGHNTVSWYQQALGQGPQFIFQYYREEENGRGNFPPRFSGLQFPNYSSELNVNALELDDSALYLCASSFLSRTEAFFGQGTRLTVV.

The chain links TRBV19 to TRBJ2-5; D gene unclear. The germline V gene has CDR1 LNHDA and CDR2 SQIVND (reference sequence). Trimming removed 6 bases at V and 3 bases at J, with 11 bases between. This CDR3 contains 13 residues. The CDR3 reads CASRRDTEETQYF. The CDR3 coding sequence is TGTGCCAGTAGAAGAGACACCGAAGAGACCCAGTACTTC.

This clone occurred once. The V gene is TRBV7-6, the J gene TRBJ2-7; 10 bases are a match to TRBD1. J gave up 2 bases and V 1 base, and 5 bases lay outside the gene matches. Germline V gene lookup returns CDR1 SGHVS and CDR2 FNYEAQ. The CDR3 runs to 16 residues. The CDR3 loop is CASSLGSGTGAYEQYF. CDR3 in DNA: TGTGCCAGCAGCTTAGGGTCGGGGACAGGGGCCTACGAGCAGTACTTC.

The V and J genes are TRBV24-1 and TRBJ1-2; 9 bases fit TRBD1. Germline values: CDR1 KGHDR, CDR2 SFDVKD. This CDR3 is 16 amino acids long. The ends lost 1 base at V and 2 bases at J; junction bases unmatched: 4. CDR3 sequence reads: CATSDFRGTGNYGYTF. CDR3 in DNA: TGTGCCACCAGTGATTTTAGAGGGACAGGGAACTATGGCTACACCTTC.

The genes are TRBV6-5 and TRBJ2-7; a possible D gene is TRBD2 (5 bases). The length of the CDR3 is 12 residues. Germline V gene data show CDR1 as MNHEY and CDR2 as SVGAGI. V shed 2 bases and J shed 7 bases, with 9 bases lying between them. This CDR3 reads CASSYGGREQYF. CDR3 nucleotide sequence: TGTGCCAGCAGTTACGGCGGGCGTGAGCAGTACTTC.

The table lists this clone with a few counts. The chain combines TRBV6-5 with TRBJ1-5; D gene uncertain. This CDR3 is built from 15 residues. V gave up 6 bases and J gave up 4 bases, with 16 bases separating them. The germline V gene has CDR1 MNHEY and CDR2 SVGAGI. DNA for the CDR3: TGTGCCAGCAGGAAACAGCGGGGAGTTAATCAGCCCCAGCATTTT. Translating it yields CASRKQRGVNQPQHF.

The chain carries TRBV6-5 and TRBJ1-1, with 7 bases that match TRBD1. From germline, CDR1 is MNHEY and CDR2 SVGAGI. The CDR3 has 13 amino acids. J lost 10 bases, V lost 4 bases, and 9 bases had no gene match. The CDR3 spells CASSSHSQGVAFF. DNA for the CDR3: TGTGCCAGCAGTTCCCATTCCCAGGGGGTAGCTTTCTTT.

V gene TRBV4-3 combines with J gene TRBJ2-1, with 8 bases that match TRBD2. The CDR3 totals 15 residues. Germline V gene lookup returns CDR1 LGHNA and CDR2 YSLEER. The junction had 6 bases not matched to a gene; V was cut back by 5 bases and J by 3 bases. The CDR3 is CASSYGLAVYNEQFF. CDR3 sequence (DNA): TGCGCCAGCAGCTATGGACTAGCCGTCTACAATGAGCAGTTCTTC.

The chain employs TRBV30 and TRBJ2-6, with 8 bases fitting TRBD1. This CDR3 is built from 17 residues. Germline CDR1 GTSNPN, CDR2 SVGIG (reference sequence). The trim removed 2 bases at V and 2 bases at J, leaving 8 bases unmatched. CDR3 DNA sequence: TGTGCCTGGAGTTTCCTGACAGGGGAGGCTGGGGCCAACGTCCTGACTTTC. Translating it yields CAWSFLTGEAGANVLTF.

The CDR3 DNA follows: TGTGCCAGCAGTGAGATAGCGGGAGCCCTTGAGCAGTTCTTC. This encodes CASSEIAGALEQFF. The chain links TRBV6-4 to TRBJ2-1; 9 bases match TRBD2. Trimming at V came to 3 bases and at J to 9 bases, leaving 6 bases not matched to a gene. CDR3 length: 14 residues. Looked up from germline, CDR1 is MRHNA and CDR2 is SNTAGT.

The gene calls are TRBV18 and TRBJ1-6; 7 nucleotides match TRBD1. The CDR3 length is 15 residues. CDR1 is KGHSH and CDR2 is LQKENI in the germline V gene. After removal of 6 bases from V and 5 bases from J, the junction contained 7 bases not matched to a gene. The CDR3 reads CASSPGRGDNSPLHF. CDR3 nucleotide sequence: TGTGCCAGCTCGCCCGGCAGGGGGGATAATTCACCCCTCCACTTT.

The chain uses TRBV11-2 and TRBJ1-2; 7 bases map to TRBD1. V gave up 3 bases and J gave up 3 bases; unmatched junction bases: 7. CDR1 SGHAT and CDR2 FQNNGV come from the germline V gene. The CDR3 sequence is 15 residues long. CDR3 loop: CASSLGQPRHYGYTF. In DNA, the CDR3 is TGTGCCAGCAGCTTGGGACAGCCCCGGCACTATGGCTACACCTTC.